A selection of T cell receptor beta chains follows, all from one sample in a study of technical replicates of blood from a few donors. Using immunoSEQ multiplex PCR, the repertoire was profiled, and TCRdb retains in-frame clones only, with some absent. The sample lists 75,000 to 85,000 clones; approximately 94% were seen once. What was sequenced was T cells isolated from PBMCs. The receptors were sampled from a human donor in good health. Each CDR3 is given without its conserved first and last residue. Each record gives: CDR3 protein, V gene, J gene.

CDR3: ASSVVQGGNYGYT
V: TRBV9
J: TRBJ1-2

CDR3: ASSLNSGYDTQY
V: TRBV7-3
J: TRBJ2-3

CDR3: ASSTQGADYGYT
V: TRBV19
J: TRBJ1-2

CDR3: ASSRGTGQETQY
V: TRBV4-2
J: TRBJ2-5

CDR3: ASSPAGAGYEQY
V: TRBV5-1
J: TRBJ2-7

CDR3: ASSSGTGGAQQY
V: TRBV6-5
J: TRBJ2-7

CDR3: ASSSTGGRYEQY
V: TRBV28
J: TRBJ2-7

CDR3: ASMGLAGSVNTGELF
V: TRBV27
J: TRBJ2-2

CDR3: ASSVTDFNQPQH
V: TRBV6-1
J: TRBJ1-5

CDR3: ASSLELTFTDTQY
V: TRBV11-3
J: TRBJ2-3

CDR3: ASSVTGGIEAF
V: TRBV9
J: TRBJ1-1

CDR3: ASSEGRPNTGELF
V: TRBV2
J: TRBJ2-2

CDR3: ASGSSGVQPQH
V: TRBV19
J: TRBJ1-5

CDR3: ASSDLPGGSTEAF
V: TRBV6-4
J: TRBJ1-1

CDR3: ASSPPSEGSYEQY
V: TRBV4-2
J: TRBJ2-7

CDR3: ASSLNPTGGYYEQY
V: TRBV9
J: TRBJ2-7

CDR3: ASSQGPGIYEQY
V: TRBV4-1
J: TRBJ2-7

CDR3: ASSQDLAGENTEAF
V: TRBV4-2
J: TRBJ1-1

CDR3: ASSAGLAGGTDTQY
V: TRBV5-4
J: TRBJ2-3

CDR3: ASSNIGELF
V: TRBV19
J: TRBJ2-2

CDR3: ASSVGGGSYGYT
V: TRBV9
J: TRBJ1-2

CDR3: ASSLRRDNNYGYT
V: TRBV4-1
J: TRBJ1-2

CDR3: ASSSPRTSGYEQY
V: TRBV6-5
J: TRBJ2-7

CDR3: ASSSLSHPRGEQF
V: TRBV7-9
J: TRBJ2-1